The 28 T cell receptor beta chains below come from one sample, sequenced in a study of cytomegalovirus exposure and HLA in healthy donors. 60 Vbeta and 13 Jbeta primers were used in PCR. The method was immunoSEQ multiplex PCR; TCRdb's version includes in-frame clones alone and lacks a portion of them. This table holds around 130,000 clones, about 80% found once. Sequencing was carried out using PBMCs. The receptors were sampled from a man aged 45-65 years in good health and CMV-seronegative.

CDR3 sequence: CASSPGGGSGYLNEQFF. The CDR3 DNA sequence: TGCGCCAGCAGCCCCGGCGGGGGTAGCGGGTATTTGAATGAGCAGTTCTTC. The chain employs TRBV4-3 and TRBJ2-1; 7 bases map to TRBD2. CDR1 is LGHNA and CDR2 is YSLEER in the germline V gene. V gave up 4 bases and J gave up 7 bases; unmatched junction bases: 16. CDR3 size: 17 residues.

V is TRBV10-2 and J is TRBJ2-1; 7 positions agree with TRBD1. This CDR3 has 15 residues. CDR1 is WSHSY, CDR2 SAAADI, per germline. With V trimmed by 6 bases and J by 1 base, 6 bases remained unmatched. The CDR3 nucleotides read TGCGCCAGCAGCGTGACAGGGCTATCCTACAATGAGCAGTTCTTC. Amino acids: CASSVTGLSYNEQFF.

This chain joins TRBV10-1 and TRBJ2-2; 7 nucleotides align to TRBD1. V shed 8 bases and J 1 base; nucleotides not matched to a gene: 7. The germline gives CDR1 WNHNN, CDR2 SYGVQD (reference sequence). CDR3 length: 15 residues. CDR3 residues: CASQETGKNTGELFF. The CDR3 region has the DNA TGCGCCAGCCAGGAGACAGGGAAGAACACCGGGGAGCTGTTTTTT.

This chain links TRBV7-2 with TRBJ1-1; TRBD1 is a possible D gene (5 bases). The CDR3 is 14 residues long. Germline CDR1 SGHTA, CDR2 FQGNSA. The germline V and J ends were trimmed by 3 bases and 4 bases, with 12 bases remaining between them. The CDR3 spells CASSFSQGGTEAFF. CDR3 nucleotides: TGTGCCAGCAGCTTCAGCCAGGGTGGCACTGAAGCTTTCTTT.

The chain has TRBV18 and TRBJ2-6; 10 positions agree with TRBD1. J lost 4 bases, V lost 3 bases, and 6 bases had no gene match. In germline, CDR1 is KGHSH, CDR2 LQKENI. The CDR3 consists of 17 residues. The CDR3 nucleotides are TGTGCCAGCTCACCGGGACAGGGGACCGCCGGGGCCAACGTCCTGACTTTC. Its protein product is CASSPGQGTAGANVLTF.

J is TRBJ2-2 and V is TRBV2, with 7 bases aligning to TRBD2. Germline loops: CDR1 SNHLY, CDR2 FYNNEI. The CDR3 sequence is 15 residues long. J lost 5 bases, V lost 4 bases, and 7 bases had no gene match. In nucleotides, the CDR3 is TGTGCCAGCAGTGTATTGGGAGGGCGGACCGGGGAGCTGTTTTTT. Its protein product is CASSVLGGRTGELFF.

The sample holds many counts of this clone. The chain combines TRBV6-6 with TRBJ1-3; possible D gene TRBD1, 5 bases. Germline assignment: CDR1 MNHNY and CDR2 SVGAGI (reference sequence). The CDR3 has 15 amino acids. V was pared by 10 bases and J by 0 bases, with 16 bases between. This CDR3 reads CAIGSQGHSGNTIYF. The CDR3 DNA reads TGTGCCATAGGTTCTCAGGGCCACTCTGGAAACACCATATATTTT.

This clone was counted between two and nine times. This CDR3 reads CASSPRGGQGLNQPQHF. The DNA for the CDR3 is TGTGCCAGCAGCCCCCGGGGAGGACAGGGGCTCAATCAGCCCCAGCATTTT. The genes are TRBV11-2 and TRBJ1-5; 9 nucleotides line up with TRBD1. V shed 5 bases and J 3 bases; nucleotides not matched to a gene: 11. The CDR3 extends over 17 amino acids. The germline gives CDR1 SGHAT, CDR2 FQNNGV. Full variable domain (missing parts from reference TRBV11-2 and TRBJ1-5): EAGVAQSPRYKIIEKRQSVAFWCNPISGHATLYWYQQILGQGPKLLIQFQNNGVVDDSQLPKDRFSAERLKGVDSTLKIQPAKLEDSAVYLCASSPRGGQGLNQPQHFGDGTRLSIL.

The CDR3 DNA reads TGTGCCAGCAGCTTGCGGGAAAAAGAGACCCAGTACTTC. Amino acid sequence: CASSLREKETQYF. J is TRBJ2-5 and V is TRBV7-3; a possible D gene is TRBD2 (6 bases). Germline CDR1 and CDR2: SGHTA and FQGTGA. This CDR3 is built from 13 residues. V was clipped by 3 bases and J by 3 bases, with 8 bases between them. Together with reference TRBV7-3 and TRBJ2-5, the CDR3 gives the full variable domain: GAGVSQTPSNKVTEKGKYVELRCDPISGHTALYWYRQSLGQGPEFLIYFQGTGAADDSGLPNDRFFAVRPEGSVSTLKIQRTERGDSAVYLCASSLREKETQYFGPGTRLLVL.

The table lists this clone with a count of one. The chain combines TRBV5-4 with TRBJ2-7, with D perhaps matching TRBD2 (6 bases). CDR1 SGHNT and CDR2 YYREEE come from the germline V gene (reference sequence). The CDR3 is made up of 14 amino acids. The germline V and J ends were trimmed by 5 bases and 2 bases, with 14 bases remaining between them. Here the CDR3 DNA reads TGTGCCAGCAGGTCCGGGACTCAGACCTACGAGCAGTACTTC. The encoded protein is CASRSGTQTYEQYF.

The genes are TRBV19 and TRBJ2-5, with 10 nucleotides matching TRBD2. The CDR3 has 15 amino acids. Germline values: CDR1 LNHDA, CDR2 SQIVND (reference sequence). V lost 5 bases, J lost 5 bases, and 8 bases stayed unmatched. The CDR3 DNA sequence: TGTGCCAGTAGTTCCTGGACTAGCGGTCTTGAGACCCAGTACTTC. Amino acids: CASSSWTSGLETQYF.

The genes are TRBV9 and TRBJ2-6; 7 positions agree with TRBD1. Trimming took 0 bases from V and 0 from J; bases not matched to a gene: 6. The CDR3 contains 18 residues. Germline V gene lookup returns CDR1 SGDLS and CDR2 YYNGEE. The CDR3 spells CASSVGDREPSGANVLTF. The CDR3 nucleotides read TGTGCCAGCAGCGTAGGAGACAGGGAACCCTCTGGGGCCAACGTCCTGACTTTC. Complete variable domain (other parts from reference TRBV9 and TRBJ2-6): DSGVTQTPKHLITATGQRVTLRCSPRSGDLSVYWYQQSLDQGLQFLIQYYNGEERAKGNILERFSAQQFPDLHSELNLSSLELGDSALYFCASSVGDREPSGANVLTFGAGSRLTVL.

About this clone itself: In the same sample, other DNA sequences code for this CDR3. This sequence joins TRBV11-2 and TRBJ2-1, with 13 bases fitting TRBD2. Germline assignment: CDR1 SGHAT and CDR2 FQNNGV. The CDR3 is 15 amino acids. After removal of 5 bases from V and 7 bases from J, the junction contained 5 bases not matched to a gene. The CDR3: CASSLGLAGVNEQFF. The CDR3 DNA sequence: TGTGCCAGCAGCCTCGGACTAGCGGGAGTGAATGAGCAGTTCTTC. Variable domain in full (rest from reference TRBV11-2 and TRBJ2-1): EAGVAQSPRYKIIEKRQSVAFWCNPISGHATLYWYQQILGQGPKLLIQFQNNGVVDDSQLPKDRFSAERLKGVDSTLKIQPAKLEDSAVYLCASSLGLAGVNEQFFGPGTRLTVL.

This clone has only a few counts. V is TRBV5-1 and J is TRBJ2-5; 8 bases are shared with TRBD1. Germline lookup yields CDR1 SGHRS and CDR2 YFSETQ. The CDR3 spans 13 residues. The V and J ends lost 0 bases and 5 bases, in that order; junction bases with no gene match: 0. The CDR3: CASSLGQGETQYF. The CDR3 DNA follows: TGCGCCAGCAGCTTGGGACAGGGGGAGACCCAGTACTTC.

This clone occurred a few times. The chain joins TRBV14 to TRBJ1-2; possible D gene TRBD1, 5 bases. The CDR3 totals 12 residues. Germline V lookup: CDR1 SGHDN, CDR2 FVKESK. Trimming left V 6 bases short and J 8 bases short, with 13 bases between. CDR3 in DNA: TGTGCCAGCAGTCCGGGGGGATCGGGCTACACCTTC. Protein product: CASSPGGSGYTF.

The rearrangement joins TRBV28 to TRBJ2-5, with D perhaps TRBD2 (6 bases). Trimming took off 3 bases at V and 1 base at J, with 15 bases between the two ends. Germline assignment: CDR1 MDHEN and CDR2 SYDVKM. The CDR3 is made up of 16 amino acids. The CDR3 protein is CASSLERAPPQETQYF. CDR3 coding DNA: TGTGCCAGCAGTTTGGAGCGGGCCCCTCCCCAAGAGACCCAGTACTTC.

V usage is TRBV27 and J usage is TRBJ2-1; 9 nucleotides align to TRBD2. Germline V CDR1 and CDR2: MNHEY, SMNVEV (reference sequence). CDR3 size: 14 residues. After removal of 6 bases from V and 4 bases from J, the junction contained 4 bases not matched to a gene. The CDR3 loop reads CASRGTSSYNEQFF. Here the CDR3 DNA reads TGTGCCAGCAGGGGGACTAGCAGTTACAATGAGCAGTTCTTC.

The chain is built from TRBV10-2 and TRBJ2-2; 7 positions match TRBD2. The CDR3 has 16 amino acids. Germline trimming cut 1 base from V and 1 base from J; bases unmatched to any gene: 3. Germline V gives CDR1 WSHSY, CDR2 SAAADI. DNA for the CDR3: TGCGCCAGCAGTGAGTGGGCTAGCGGGAACACCGGGGAGCTGTTTTTT. It yields the protein CASSEWASGNTGELFF.

The gene calls are TRBV5-6 and TRBJ2-1, with D tentatively TRBD2 (7 bases). The V end lost 5 bases, the J end lost 9 bases, and 24 bases lay between the germline ends. The CDR3 length is 16 residues. Germline CDR1 SGHDT, CDR2 YYEEEE. CDR3: CASSFLRDWGGGEQFF. The CDR3 nucleotides are TGTGCCAGCAGTTTTCTCCGGGACTGGGGAGGGGGTGAGCAGTTCTTC. Full variable domain (rest looked up from reference TRBV5-6 and TRBJ2-1): DAGVTQSPTHLIKTRGQQVTLRCSPKSGHDTVSWYQQALGQGPQFIFQYYEEEERQRGNFPDRFSGHQFPNYSSELNVNALLLGDSALYLCASSFLRDWGGGEQFFGPGTRLTVL.

The V gene is TRBV28, the J gene TRBJ1-2; D is possibly TRBD1 (5 bases). V lost 3 bases and J 5 bases, leaving 19 bases between the germline ends. Germline CDR1 reads MDHEN; CDR2 reads SYDVKM. The CDR3 spans 16 residues. The CDR3 protein is CASSFGGGRRGYGYTF. CDR3 nucleotides: TGTGCCAGCAGTTTTGGCGGGGGGAGGAGGGGTTATGGCTACACCTTC.

This chain links TRBV5-1 with TRBJ2-2; TRBD2 matches 8 bases. Trimming cost V 4 bases and J 0 bases; bases outside gene matches: 2. The germline V gene encodes CDR1 SGHRS and CDR2 YFSETQ. This CDR3 is built from 15 residues. The CDR3 spells CASSRLATNTGELFF. CDR3 nucleotides: TGCGCCAGCAGCAGACTAGCGACGAACACCGGGGAGCTGTTTTTT.

This sequence joins TRBV7-9 and TRBJ1-2, with 12 bases lining up with TRBD1. CDR3 length: 16 residues. V lost 5 bases to trimming and J lost 4 bases; unmatched junction nucleotides: 8. Germline V CDR1 and CDR2: SEHNR, FQNEAQ (reference sequence). DNA of the CDR3: TGTGCCAGCAGCATCCAGGGGACAGGGGGCTTCTATGGCTACACCTTC. Translating it yields CASSIQGTGGFYGYTF.

The chain uses TRBV5-6 and TRBJ1-2; D is perhaps TRBD1 (6 bases). The CDR3 sequence is 16 residues long. Germline V gene data show CDR1 as SGHDT and CDR2 as YYEEEE. Trimming left V 3 bases short and J 0 bases short, with 15 bases between. In nucleotides, the CDR3 is TGTGCCAGCAGCTCCCCCGACAGGACCACTAACTATGGCTACACCTTC. This encodes CASSSPDRTTNYGYTF.

The chain couples TRBV9 to TRBJ1-1; D perhaps matches TRBD1 (6 bases). Germline assignment: CDR1 SGDLS and CDR2 YYNGEE. The CDR3 sequence is 15 residues long. V lost 0 bases and J lost 1, with 10 bases in between. Here the CDR3 reads CASSVAGGANTEAFF. The CDR3, as DNA: TGTGCCAGCAGCGTAGCCGGGGGGGCGAACACTGAAGCTTTCTTT.

The V gene is TRBV7-2, the J gene TRBJ2-2; possibly TRBD1 for D (6 bases). Germline V gives CDR1 SGHTA, CDR2 FQGNSA. Trimming took off 2 bases at V and 4 bases at J, with 8 bases between the two ends. The CDR3 spans 14 residues. CDR3 sequence: CASSLMTGTGELFF. The CDR3 nucleotides read TGTGCCAGCAGCTTAATGACAGGCACCGGGGAGCTGTTTTTT. The variable domain in full, with the rest retrieved from reference TRBV7-2 and TRBJ2-2, is GAGVSQSPSNKVTEKGKDVELRCDPISGHTALYWYRQSLGQGLEFLIYFQGNSAPDKSGLPSDRFSAERTGGSVSTLTIQRTQQEDSAVYLCASSLMTGTGELFFGEGSRLTVL.

The V and J genes are TRBV4-3 and TRBJ2-1; TRBD2 matches 9 bases. Looked up from germline, CDR1 is LGHNA and CDR2 is YSLEER. This CDR3 region has 17 residues. The V and J ends lost 0 bases and 4 bases, in that order; junction bases with no gene match: 7. CDR3 sequence (DNA): TGCGCCAGCAGCCAAGAAGGGCTAGCGGGATTTTACAATGAGCAGTTCTTC. Translated: CASSQEGLAGFYNEQFF.

This chain joins TRBV14 and TRBJ2-7; a possible D gene is TRBD1 (6 bases). The CDR3 is made up of 15 amino acids. Germline loops: CDR1 SGHDN, CDR2 FVKESK. V was cut by 0 bases and J by 5 bases, with 14 bases left in between. CDR3 region: CASSQELGRGHEQYF. CDR3 in DNA: TGTGCCAGCAGCCAAGAATTGGGCAGGGGTCACGAGCAGTACTTC.

CDR3 sequence (DNA): TGTGCCAGCAGCTTGATGACAGGGGCGCGCACCGGGGAGCTGTTTTTT. Protein product: CASSLMTGARTGELFF. The chain has TRBV5-5 and TRBJ2-2; 8 nucleotides agree with TRBD1. Looked up from germline, CDR1 is SGHKS and CDR2 is YYEKEE (reference sequence). With 1 base clipped from V and 4 bases from J, the junction kept 6 bases outside the gene matches. The CDR3 extends over 16 amino acids.